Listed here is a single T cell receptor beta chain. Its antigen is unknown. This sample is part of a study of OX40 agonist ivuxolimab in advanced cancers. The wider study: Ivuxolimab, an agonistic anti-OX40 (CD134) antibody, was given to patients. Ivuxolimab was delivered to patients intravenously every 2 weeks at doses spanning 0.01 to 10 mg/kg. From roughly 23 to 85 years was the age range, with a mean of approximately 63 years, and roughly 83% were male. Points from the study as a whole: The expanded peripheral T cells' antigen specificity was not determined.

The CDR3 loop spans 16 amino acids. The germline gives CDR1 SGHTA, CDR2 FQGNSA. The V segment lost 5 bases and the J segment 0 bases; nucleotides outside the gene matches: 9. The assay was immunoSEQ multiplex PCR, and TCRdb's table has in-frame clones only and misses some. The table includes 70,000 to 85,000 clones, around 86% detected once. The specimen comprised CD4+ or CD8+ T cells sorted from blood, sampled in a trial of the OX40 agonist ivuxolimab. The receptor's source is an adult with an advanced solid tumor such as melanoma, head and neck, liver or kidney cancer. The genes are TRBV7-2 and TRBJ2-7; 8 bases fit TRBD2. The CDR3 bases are TGTGCCAGCAGCCGCCGGGGGGGCGGTTACTCCTACGAGCAGTACTTC. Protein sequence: CASSRRGGGYSYEQYF.